This T cell receptor beta chain was found in a study of Ad26.COV2.S vaccination and SARS-CoV-2 variants. Remarks on this clone: What it binds is unknown.

Profiled with immunoSEQ multiplex PCR; TCRdb holds only in-frame clones, not every one. This table holds a few hundred thousand clones, 90% found once. The sample's treatment: roughly 18 received Ad26.COV2.S at low or high dose, single or two shots; several received placebo; per-sample allocation not given. Day 63 after the first injection of vaccine or placebo was the sampling time. Overall study results and limits: Total T cell responses, in the TCR breadth and depth analyses, may have been underestimated. Reported post-vaccination CD8+ and CD4+ T cell responses to spike showed substantial breadth. Placebo recipients showed lower spike-specific TCR breadth than vaccinees.

Trimming cost V 1 base and J 8 bases; bases outside gene matches: 13. CDR3 length equals 18 residues. Germline lookup yields CDR1 MGHRA and CDR2 YSYEKL. The source material was peripheral blood, sampled in a trial of Ad26.COV2.S vaccine versus placebo. The chain carries TRBV4-1 and TRBJ1-6; 8 bases line up with TRBD1. The clonotype was recovered from a person aged 18 to 59 who received the Ad26.COV2.S COVID-19 vaccine or a placebo. In nucleotides, the CDR3 is TGCGCCAGCAGCCAAGGCTACCCACTAGACAGGGGTTATTCACCCCTCCACTTT. This codes for CASSQGYPLDRGYSPLHF.